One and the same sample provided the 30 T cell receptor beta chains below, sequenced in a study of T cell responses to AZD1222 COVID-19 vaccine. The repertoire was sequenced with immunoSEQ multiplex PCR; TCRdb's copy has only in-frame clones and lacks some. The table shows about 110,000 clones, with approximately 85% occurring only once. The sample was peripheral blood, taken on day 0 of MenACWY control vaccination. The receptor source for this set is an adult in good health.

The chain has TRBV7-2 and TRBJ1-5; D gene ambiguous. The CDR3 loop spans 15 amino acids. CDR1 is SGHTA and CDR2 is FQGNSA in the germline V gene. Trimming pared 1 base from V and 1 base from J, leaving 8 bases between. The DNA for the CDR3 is TGTGCCAGCAGCTTAGTCGGGTTCAGCAATCAGCCCCAGCATTTT. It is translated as CASSLVGFSNQPQHF.

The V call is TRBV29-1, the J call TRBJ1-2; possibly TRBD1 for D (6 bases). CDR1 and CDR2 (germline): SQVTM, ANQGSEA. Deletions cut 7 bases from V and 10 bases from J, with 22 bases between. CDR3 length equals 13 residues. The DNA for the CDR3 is TGCAGCGCCGGTTCCGGGACAATCGAAGCCTACACCTTC. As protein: CSAGSGTIEAYTF.

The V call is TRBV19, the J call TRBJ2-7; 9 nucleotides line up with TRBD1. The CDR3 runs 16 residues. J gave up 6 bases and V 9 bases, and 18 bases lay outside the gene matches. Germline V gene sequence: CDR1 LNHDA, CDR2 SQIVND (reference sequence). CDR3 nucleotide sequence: TGTGCCAGCGCGAATGACCGGGACAGGGATTCGTCCGAGCAGTACTTC. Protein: CASANDRDRDSSEQYF. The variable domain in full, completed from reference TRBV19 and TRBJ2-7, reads DGGITQSPKYLFRKEGQNVTLSCEQNLNHDAMYWYRQDPGQGLRLIYYSQIVNDFQKGDIAEGYSVSREKKESFPLTVTSAQKNPTAFYLCASANDRDRDSSEQYFGPGTRLTVT.

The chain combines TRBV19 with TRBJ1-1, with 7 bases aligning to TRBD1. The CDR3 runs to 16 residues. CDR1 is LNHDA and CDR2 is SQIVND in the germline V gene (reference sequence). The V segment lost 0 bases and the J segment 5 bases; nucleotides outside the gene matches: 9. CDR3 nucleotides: TGTGCCAGTAGTATAGATACAGGGGAAGGAGAAACTGAAGCTTTCTTT. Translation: CASSIDTGEGETEAFF.

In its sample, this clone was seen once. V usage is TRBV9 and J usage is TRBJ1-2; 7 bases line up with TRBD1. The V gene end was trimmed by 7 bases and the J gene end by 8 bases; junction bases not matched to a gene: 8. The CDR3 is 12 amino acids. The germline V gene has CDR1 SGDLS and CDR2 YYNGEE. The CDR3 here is CASGRDSRGYTF. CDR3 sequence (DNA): TGTGCCAGCGGACGGGACAGCAGGGGCTACACCTTC.

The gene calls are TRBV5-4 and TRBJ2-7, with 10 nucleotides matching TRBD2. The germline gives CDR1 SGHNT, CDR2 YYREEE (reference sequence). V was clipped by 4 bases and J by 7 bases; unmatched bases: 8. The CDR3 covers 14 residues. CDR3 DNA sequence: TGTGCCAGCAGCCTTAGCGGGAGGCCTCTAGAGCAGTACTTC. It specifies CASSLSGRPLEQYF.

The CDR3 sequence is CASSLFPSGYEQYF. The CDR3 DNA reads TGCGCCAGCAGCTTGTTCCCTAGCGGTTACGAGCAGTACTTC. The chain recombines TRBV5-1 with TRBJ2-7; 7 positions match TRBD2. With 1 base clipped from V and 4 bases from J, the junction kept 5 bases outside the gene matches. Germline V CDR1 and CDR2: SGHRS, YFSETQ. The CDR3 covers 14 residues.

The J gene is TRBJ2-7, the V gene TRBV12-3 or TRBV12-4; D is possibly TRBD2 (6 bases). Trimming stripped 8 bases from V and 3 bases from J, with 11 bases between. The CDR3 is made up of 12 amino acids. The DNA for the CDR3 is TGTGCCAGCGGGGCGACTAGCTACGAGCAGTACTTC. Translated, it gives CASGATSYEQYF.

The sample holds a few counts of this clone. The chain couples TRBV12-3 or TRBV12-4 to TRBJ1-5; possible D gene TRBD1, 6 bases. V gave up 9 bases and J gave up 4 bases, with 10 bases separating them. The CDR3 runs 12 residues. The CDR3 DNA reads TGTGCCAGTAGGGGGACAAATCAGCCCCAGCATTTT. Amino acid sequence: CASRGTNQPQHF.

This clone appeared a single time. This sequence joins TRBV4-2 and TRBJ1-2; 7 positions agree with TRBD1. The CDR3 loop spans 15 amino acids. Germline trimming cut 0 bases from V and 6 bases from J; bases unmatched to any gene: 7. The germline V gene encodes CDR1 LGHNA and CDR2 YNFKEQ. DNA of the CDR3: TGTGCCAGCAGCCAAGATCGGGCAGGGGGAAATGGCTACACCTTC. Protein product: CASSQDRAGGNGYTF.

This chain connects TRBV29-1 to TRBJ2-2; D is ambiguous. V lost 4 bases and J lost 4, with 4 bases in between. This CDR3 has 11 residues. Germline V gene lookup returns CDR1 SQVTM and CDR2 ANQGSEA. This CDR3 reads CSVVGTGELFF. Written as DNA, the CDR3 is TGCAGCGTTGTGGGCACCGGGGAGCTGTTTTTT.

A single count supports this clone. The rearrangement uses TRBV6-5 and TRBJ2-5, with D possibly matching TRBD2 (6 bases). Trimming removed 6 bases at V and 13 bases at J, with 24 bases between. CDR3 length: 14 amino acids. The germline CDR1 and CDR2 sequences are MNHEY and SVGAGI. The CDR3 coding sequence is TGTGCCAGCAGAACGGGACTCGAGACTCCGGTTCGGTACTTC. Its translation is CASRTGLETPVRYF.

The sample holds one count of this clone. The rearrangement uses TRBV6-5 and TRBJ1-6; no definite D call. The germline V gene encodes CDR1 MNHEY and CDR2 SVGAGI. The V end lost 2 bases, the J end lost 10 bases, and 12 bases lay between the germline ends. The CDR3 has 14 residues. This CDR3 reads CASSYRLGRSPLHF. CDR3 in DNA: TGTGCCAGCAGTTACAGGCTTGGACGATCACCCCTCCACTTT.

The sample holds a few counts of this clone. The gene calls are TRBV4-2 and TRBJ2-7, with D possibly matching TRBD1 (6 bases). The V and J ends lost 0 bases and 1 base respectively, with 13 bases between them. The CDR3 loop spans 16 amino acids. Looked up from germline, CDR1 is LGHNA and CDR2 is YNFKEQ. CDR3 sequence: CASSQDPDSYSYEQYF. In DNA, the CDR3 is TGTGCCAGCAGCCAAGACCCGGACAGTTATTCCTACGAGCAGTACTTC.

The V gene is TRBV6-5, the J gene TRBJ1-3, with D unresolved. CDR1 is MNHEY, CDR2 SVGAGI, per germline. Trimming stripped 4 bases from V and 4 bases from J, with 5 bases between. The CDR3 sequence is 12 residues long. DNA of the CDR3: TGTGCCAGCAGTTCCCCAGGAAACACCATATATTTT. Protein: CASSSPGNTIYF.

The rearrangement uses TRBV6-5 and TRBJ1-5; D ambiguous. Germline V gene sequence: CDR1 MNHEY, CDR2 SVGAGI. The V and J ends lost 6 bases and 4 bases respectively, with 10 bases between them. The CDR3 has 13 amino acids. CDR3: CASRKTINQPQHF. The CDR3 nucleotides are TGTGCCAGCAGGAAAACAATAAATCAGCCCCAGCATTTT.

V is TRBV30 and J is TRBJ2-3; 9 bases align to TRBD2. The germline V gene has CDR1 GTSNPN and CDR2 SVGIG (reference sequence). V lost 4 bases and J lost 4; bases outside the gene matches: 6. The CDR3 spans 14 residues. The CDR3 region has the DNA TGTGCCTGGAACCCTAGCGGGACCCCAGATACGCAGTATTTT. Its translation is CAWNPSGTPDTQYF.

CDR3 in amino acids: CASTPGQEDEKLFF. The CDR3 coding sequence is TGTGCCAGCACACCGGGACAGGAGGATGAAAAACTGTTTTTT. This rearrangement joins TRBV7-2 to TRBJ1-4; TRBD1 agrees at 8 bases. CDR1 and CDR2 from the germline V gene are SGHTA and FQGNSA. With V trimmed by 7 bases and J by 6 bases, 7 bases remained unmatched. CDR3 length equals 14 residues.

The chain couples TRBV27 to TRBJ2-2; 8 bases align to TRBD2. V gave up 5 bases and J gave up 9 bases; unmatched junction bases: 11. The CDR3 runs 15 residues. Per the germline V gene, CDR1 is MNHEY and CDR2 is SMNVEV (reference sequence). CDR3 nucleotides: TGTGCCAGCAGTCCCCCGGGGGGGAAGGACAGGGAGCTGTTTTTT. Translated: CASSPPGGKDRELFF.

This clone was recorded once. CDR3 sequence (DNA): TGTGCCAGCAGCCCGGGGTATGAAGCTTTCTTT. Translated, it gives CASSPGYEAFF. The rearrangement uses TRBV28 and TRBJ1-1, with unresolved D. CDR3 length: 11 amino acids. V lost 6 bases to trimming and J lost 7 bases, with 9 bases between them. Per germline, CDR1 MDHEN and CDR2 SYDVKM.

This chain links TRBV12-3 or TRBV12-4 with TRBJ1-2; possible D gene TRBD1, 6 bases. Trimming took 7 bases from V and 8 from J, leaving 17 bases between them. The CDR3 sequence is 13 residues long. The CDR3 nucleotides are TGTGCCAGCACCCCCTACCAAGGACAGGGCTACACCTTC. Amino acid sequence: CASTPYQGQGYTF.

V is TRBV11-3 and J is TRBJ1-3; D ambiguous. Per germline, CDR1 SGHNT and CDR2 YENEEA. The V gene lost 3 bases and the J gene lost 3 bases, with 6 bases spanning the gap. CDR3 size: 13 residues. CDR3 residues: CASSLGSGNTIYF. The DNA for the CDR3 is TGTGCCAGCAGCTTGGGCAGTGGAAACACCATATATTTT.

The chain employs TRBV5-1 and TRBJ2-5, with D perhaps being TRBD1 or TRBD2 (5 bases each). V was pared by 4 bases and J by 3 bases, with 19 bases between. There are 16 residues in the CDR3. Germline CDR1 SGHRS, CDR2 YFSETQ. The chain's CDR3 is CASSPGLILGEETQYF. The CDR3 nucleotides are TGCGCCAGCAGCCCGGGATTAATCCTAGGGGAAGAGACCCAGTACTTC.

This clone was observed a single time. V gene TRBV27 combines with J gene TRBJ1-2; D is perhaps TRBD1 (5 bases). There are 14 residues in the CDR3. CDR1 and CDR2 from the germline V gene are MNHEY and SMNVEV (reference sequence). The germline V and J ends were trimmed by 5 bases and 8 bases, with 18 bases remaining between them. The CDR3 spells CASSQQARSMGYTF. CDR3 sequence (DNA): TGTGCCAGCAGTCAACAGGCCCGTTCGATGGGCTACACCTTC.

The CDR3 reads CASSPPTIKTEAFF. As DNA, the CDR3 is TGTGCCAGCAGTCCCCCGACCATAAAGACTGAAGCTTTCTTT. The chain recombines TRBV6-2 or TRBV6-3 with TRBJ1-1; D gene ambiguous. CDR3 length: 14 amino acids. CDR1 is MNHEY and CDR2 is SVGEGT in the germline V gene. Trimming took off 5 bases at V and 5 bases at J, with 15 bases between the two ends.

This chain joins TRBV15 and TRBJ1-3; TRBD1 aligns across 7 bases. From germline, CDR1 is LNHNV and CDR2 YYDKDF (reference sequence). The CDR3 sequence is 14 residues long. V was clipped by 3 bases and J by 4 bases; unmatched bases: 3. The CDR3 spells CATSRTGYGNTIYF. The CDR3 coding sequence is TGTGCCACCAGCAGGACAGGGTACGGAAACACCATATATTTT.

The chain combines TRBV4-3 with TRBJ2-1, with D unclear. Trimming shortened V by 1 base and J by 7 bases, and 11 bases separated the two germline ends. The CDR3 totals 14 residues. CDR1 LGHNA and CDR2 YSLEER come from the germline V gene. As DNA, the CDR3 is TGCGCCAGCAGCCAAGGGGTCACAGTGAATGAGCAGTTCTTC. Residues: CASSQGVTVNEQFF.

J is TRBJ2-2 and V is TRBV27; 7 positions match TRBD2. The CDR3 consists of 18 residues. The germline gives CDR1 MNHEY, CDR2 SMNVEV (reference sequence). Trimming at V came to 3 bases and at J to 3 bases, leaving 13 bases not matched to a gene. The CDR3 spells CASSFTRPRGEDTGELFF. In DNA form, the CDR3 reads TGTGCCAGCAGTTTCACTCGCCCTCGGGGGGAGGACACCGGGGAGCTGTTTTTT.

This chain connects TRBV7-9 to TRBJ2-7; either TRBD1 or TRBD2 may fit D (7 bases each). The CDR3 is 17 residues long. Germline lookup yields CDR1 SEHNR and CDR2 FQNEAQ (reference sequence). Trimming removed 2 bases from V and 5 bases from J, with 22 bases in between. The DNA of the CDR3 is TGTGCCAGCAGCTTAACGGGGACAGCGGGACCACGGGACGAGCAGTACTTC. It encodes CASSLTGTAGPRDEQYF.

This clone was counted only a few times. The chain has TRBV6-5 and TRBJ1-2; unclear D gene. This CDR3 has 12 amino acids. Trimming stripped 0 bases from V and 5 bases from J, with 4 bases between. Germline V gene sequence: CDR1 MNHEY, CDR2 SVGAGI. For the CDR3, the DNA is TGTGCCAGCAGTTACTCAGGGTATGGCTACACCTTC. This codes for CASSYSGYGYTF.